This T cell receptor beta chain comes out of a study of T cells after yellow fever vaccination. The CDR3 spans 14 residues. Trimming pared 8 bases from V and 4 bases from J, leaving 16 bases between. Germline lookup yields CDR1 MNHEY and CDR2 SMNVEV (reference sequence). TCRdb independently ran MiXCR on the 5' RACE reads; one entry per CDR3 protein. The sample shows under 350,000 distinct CDR3 sequences, roughly 4.3% of them seen only once. This clonotype was obtained from a man younger than 30 who received the YFV17D yellow fever vaccine. The specimen was PBMCs, collected 5 days after the yellow fever booster vaccination. The chain recombines TRBV27 with TRBJ2-3; possible D gene TRBD2, 6 bases. As DNA, the CDR3 is TGTGCCAGCTGGACCCGGGGAGGTGCAGATACGCAGTATTTT. It yields the protein CASWTRGGADTQYF.